This TCR beta chain was captured in a study of blood T cell repertoires in COVID-19. The CDR3 is 14 amino acids. Trimming removed 1 base at V and 4 bases at J, with 7 bases between. Looked up from germline, CDR1 is SGHTA and CDR2 is FQGNSA. Method: immunoSEQ multiplex PCR; TCRdb's copy keeps in-frame clones and lacks some. Of about 83,000 clones detected, around nine tenths appear once; the ten largest clones hold 8%. The chain couples TRBV7-2 to TRBJ1-4, with D unresolved. The clonotype was recovered from a man aged 80 or over with active or convalescent COVID-19. The source material was peripheral blood. This CDR3 reads CASSLGRNNEKLFF. The CDR3 DNA reads as TGTGCCAGCAGCTTAGGGCGGAATAATGAAAAACTGTTTTTT.